A single sample is the source of the 6 T cell receptor beta chains below, sequenced in a study of blood T cell repertoires in COVID-19. Some clones are missing from TCRdb's copy, which holds only in-frame ones; the method was immunoSEQ multiplex PCR. Among 200,000 to 300,000 clones listed, approximately 88% were seen once. The sequenced material came from PBMCs or T cells enriched from blood (not recorded which). The source of these receptors is a middle-aged woman with acute COVID-19.

The chain employs TRBV7-8 and TRBJ1-5, with D uncertain. Germline V gives CDR1 SGHVS, CDR2 FQNEAQ. Trimming removed 1 base from V and 9 bases from J, with 22 bases in between. The CDR3 consists of 17 residues. CDR3 in amino acids: CASSLGVVTATEWPQHF. In nucleotides, the CDR3 is TGTGCCAGCAGCTTAGGGGTCGTGACGGCCACGGAGTGGCCCCAGCATTTT.

The J gene is TRBJ2-7, the V gene TRBV10-3; tentatively, D is TRBD2 (5 bases). V was trimmed by 4 bases and J by 3 bases, leaving 7 bases between them. Germline values: CDR1 ENHRY, CDR2 SYGVKD. The CDR3 is 12 amino acids. The CDR3 DNA reads TGTGCCATCAGTGGCGGGCTCTACGAGCAGTACTTC. Its translation is CAISGGLYEQYF.

V usage is TRBV28 and J usage is TRBJ1-5; D not certain. CDR1 is MDHEN, CDR2 SYDVKM, per germline. CDR3 size: 14 residues. The ends were cut back, 8 bases at V and 6 bases at J, with 17 bases in the middle. The CDR3 sequence is CASHVAGSRQPQHF. The CDR3, as DNA: TGTGCCAGCCACGTGGCGGGTTCTCGTCAGCCCCAGCATTTT.

This clone was detected only a few times. The chain couples TRBV5-6 to TRBJ1-2; 8 nucleotides agree with TRBD1. With V trimmed by 4 bases and J by 3 bases, 8 bases remained unmatched. From germline, CDR1 is SGHDT and CDR2 YYEEEE. The CDR3 sequence is 15 residues long. CDR3 nucleotide sequence: TGTGCCAGCAGCCTAACGACAGGGGATGACTATGGCTACACCTTC. Residues: CASSLTTGDDYGYTF. Together with reference TRBV5-6 and TRBJ1-2, the CDR3 gives the full variable domain: DAGVTQSPTHLIKTRGQQVTLRCSPKSGHDTVSWYQQALGQGPQFIFQYYEEEERQRGNFPDRFSGHQFPNYSSELNVNALLLGDSALYLCASSLTTGDDYGYTFGSGTRLTVV.

The chain recombines TRBV2 with TRBJ1-6; TRBD1 might be the D (5 bases). Germline values: CDR1 SNHLY, CDR2 FYNNEI. CDR3 size: 17 residues. V lost 7 bases and J 6 bases, leaving 22 bases between the germline ends. CDR3 amino acids: CASTSNTGPGFNSPLHF. The DNA for the CDR3 is TGTGCCAGCACCTCCAATACCGGGCCAGGGTTTAATTCACCCCTCCACTTT. The full variable domain, rest sourced from reference TRBV2 and TRBJ1-6, is EPEVTQTPSHQVTQMGQEVILRCVPISNHLYFYWYRQILGQKVEFLVSFYNNEISEKSEIFDDQFSVERPDGSNFTLKIRSTKLEDSAMYFCASTSNTGPGFNSPLHFGNGTRLTVT.

This chain uses TRBV28 with TRBJ1-6; 7 nucleotides line up with TRBD1. The CDR3 totals 13 residues. From germline, CDR1 is MDHEN and CDR2 SYDVKM. V lost 5 bases to trimming and J lost 7 bases; unmatched junction nucleotides: 2. The CDR3 DNA follows: TGTGCCAGCAGTCGACAGGGAAATTCACCCCTCCACTTT. Its protein product is CASSRQGNSPLHF.